This record concerns one T cell receptor (beta chain) sequence. Profiling relied on immunoSEQ multiplex PCR, and the TCRdb table lists in-frame clones only, not all of them. The repertoire consists of over 14,000 clones, with 82% occurring once and the leading ten covering 25% to 30%. The entry originates in a study of T cell clones after liver transplantation. The V and J ends lost 9 bases and 5 bases, in that order; junction bases with no gene match: 4. The CDR3 extends over 12 amino acids. Germline CDR1 reads MNHEY; CDR2 reads SMNVEV (reference sequence). The TCR comes from a human patient who received a liver transplant. Some of these T cells may belong to the graft donor. The sequencing used CD8+ T cells from blood, collected 47 months after liver transplant. This chain links TRBV27 with TRBJ1-2; 9 positions agree with TRBD1. CDR3 amino acids: CASTTGGYGYTF. The CDR3 DNA reads TGTGCCAGTACGACAGGGGGTTATGGCTACACCTTC.